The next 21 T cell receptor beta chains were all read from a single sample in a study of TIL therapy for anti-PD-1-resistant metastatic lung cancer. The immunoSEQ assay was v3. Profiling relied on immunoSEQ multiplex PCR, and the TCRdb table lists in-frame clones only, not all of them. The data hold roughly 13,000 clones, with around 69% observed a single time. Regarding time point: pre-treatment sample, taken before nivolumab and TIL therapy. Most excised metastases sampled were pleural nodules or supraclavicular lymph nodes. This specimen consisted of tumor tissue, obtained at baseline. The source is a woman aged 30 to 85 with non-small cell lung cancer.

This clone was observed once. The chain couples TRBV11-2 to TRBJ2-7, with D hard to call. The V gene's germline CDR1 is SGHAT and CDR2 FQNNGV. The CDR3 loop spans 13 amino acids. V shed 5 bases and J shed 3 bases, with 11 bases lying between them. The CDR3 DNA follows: TGTGCCAGCAGCCAACCAGGTTACTACGAGCAGTACTTC. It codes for CASSQPGYYEQYF. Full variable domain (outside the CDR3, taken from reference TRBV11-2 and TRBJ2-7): EAGVAQSPRYKIIEKRQSVAFWCNPISGHATLYWYQQILGQGPKLLIQFQNNGVVDDSQLPKDRFSAERLKGVDSTLKIQPAKLEDSAVYLCASSQPGYYEQYFGPGTRLTVT.

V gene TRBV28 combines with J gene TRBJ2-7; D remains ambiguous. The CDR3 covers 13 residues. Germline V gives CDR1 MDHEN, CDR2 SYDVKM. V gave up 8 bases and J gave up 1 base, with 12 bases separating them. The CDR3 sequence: CASVLDGSYEQYF. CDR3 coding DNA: TGTGCCAGCGTACTTGACGGGTCCTACGAGCAGTACTTC.

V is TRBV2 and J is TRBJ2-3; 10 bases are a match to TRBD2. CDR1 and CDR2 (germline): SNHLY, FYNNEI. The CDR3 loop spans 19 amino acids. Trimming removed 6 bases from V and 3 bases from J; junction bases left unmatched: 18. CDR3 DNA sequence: TGTGCCAGCAGAGACCCCAGGGGAGCGGGAGGGCCTCTAACAGATACGCAGTATTTT. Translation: CASRDPRGAGGPLTDTQYF.

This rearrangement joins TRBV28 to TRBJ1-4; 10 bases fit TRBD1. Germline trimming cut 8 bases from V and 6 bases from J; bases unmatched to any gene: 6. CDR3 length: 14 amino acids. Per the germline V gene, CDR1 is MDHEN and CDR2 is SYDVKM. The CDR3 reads CASGGTGVDEKLFF. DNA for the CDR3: TGTGCCAGCGGAGGGACAGGGGTGGATGAAAAACTGTTTTTT.

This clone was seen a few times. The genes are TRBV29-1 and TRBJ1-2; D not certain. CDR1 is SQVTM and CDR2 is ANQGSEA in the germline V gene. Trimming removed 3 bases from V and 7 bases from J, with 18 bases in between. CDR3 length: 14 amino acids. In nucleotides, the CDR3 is TGCAGCGTTGACCCCCTGTCAGCCTCCGCTGGCTACACCTTC. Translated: CSVDPLSASAGYTF.

CDR3 DNA: TGCGCCAGCAGTGACGGTTGGGGCGGAGAGACCCAGTACTTC. This encodes CASSDGWGGETQYF. V and J are TRBV5-1 and TRBJ2-5, with a possible D match to TRBD1 (5 bases). Trimming stripped 5 bases from V and 4 bases from J, with 15 bases between. This CDR3 is 14 amino acids long. Germline CDR1 reads SGHRS; CDR2 reads YFSETQ.

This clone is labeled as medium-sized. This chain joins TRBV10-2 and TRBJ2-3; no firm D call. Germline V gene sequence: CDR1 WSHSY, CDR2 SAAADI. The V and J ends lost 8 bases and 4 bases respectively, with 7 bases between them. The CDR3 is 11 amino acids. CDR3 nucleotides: TGCGCCAGCGCGTCCCCAGATACGCAGTATTTT. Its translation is CASASPDTQYF.

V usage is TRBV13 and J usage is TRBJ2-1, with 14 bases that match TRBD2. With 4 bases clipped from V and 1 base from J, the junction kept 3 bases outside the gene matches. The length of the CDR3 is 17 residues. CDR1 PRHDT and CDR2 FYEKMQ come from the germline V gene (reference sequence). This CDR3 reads CASSWRTSGRSYNEQFF. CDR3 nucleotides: TGTGCCAGCAGCTGGCGGACTAGCGGGAGGTCCTACAATGAGCAGTTCTTC.

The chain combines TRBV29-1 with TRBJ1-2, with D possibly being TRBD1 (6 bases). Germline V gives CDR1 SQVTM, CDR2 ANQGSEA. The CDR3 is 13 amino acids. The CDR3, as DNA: TGCAGTATTTGGGCCCAGGGGTACTATGGCTACACCTTC. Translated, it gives CSIWAQGYYGYTF.

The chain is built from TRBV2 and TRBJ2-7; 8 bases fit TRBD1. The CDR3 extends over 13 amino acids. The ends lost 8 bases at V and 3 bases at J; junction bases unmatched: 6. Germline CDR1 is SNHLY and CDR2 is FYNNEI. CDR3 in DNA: TGTGCCAGCGTACAGGGGGAGGACTACGAGCAGTACTTC. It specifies CASVQGEDYEQYF.

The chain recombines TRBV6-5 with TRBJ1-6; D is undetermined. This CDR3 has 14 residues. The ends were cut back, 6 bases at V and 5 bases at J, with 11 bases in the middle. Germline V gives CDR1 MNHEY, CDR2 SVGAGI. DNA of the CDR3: TGTGCCAGCAGGCCTGGACGGAATAATTCACCCCTCCACTTT. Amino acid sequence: CASRPGRNNSPLHF.

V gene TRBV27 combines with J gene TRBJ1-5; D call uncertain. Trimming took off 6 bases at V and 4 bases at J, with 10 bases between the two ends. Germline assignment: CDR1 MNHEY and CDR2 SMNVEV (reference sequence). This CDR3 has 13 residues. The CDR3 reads CASRLNGNQPQHF. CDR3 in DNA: TGTGCCAGCAGACTCAATGGGAATCAGCCCCAGCATTTT.

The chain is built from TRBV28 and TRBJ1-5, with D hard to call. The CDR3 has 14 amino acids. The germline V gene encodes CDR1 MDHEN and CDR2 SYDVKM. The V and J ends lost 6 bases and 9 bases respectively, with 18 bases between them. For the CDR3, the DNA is TGTGCCAGCAGAGACGGAACCTTTTTAGGGCCCCAGCATTTT. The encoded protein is CASRDGTFLGPQHF. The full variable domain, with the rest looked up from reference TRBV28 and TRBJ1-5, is DVKVTQSSRYLVKRTGEKVFLECVQDMDHENMFWYRQDPGLGLRLIYFSYDVKMKEKGDIPEGYSVSREKKERFSLILESASTNQTSMYLCASRDGTFLGPQHFGDGTRLSIL.

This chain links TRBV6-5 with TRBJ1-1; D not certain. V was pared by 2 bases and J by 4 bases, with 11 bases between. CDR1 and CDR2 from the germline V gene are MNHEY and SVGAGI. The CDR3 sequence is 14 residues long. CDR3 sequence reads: CASSYLSGSTEAFF. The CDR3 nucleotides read TGTGCCAGCAGTTACCTATCCGGATCCACTGAAGCTTTCTTT.

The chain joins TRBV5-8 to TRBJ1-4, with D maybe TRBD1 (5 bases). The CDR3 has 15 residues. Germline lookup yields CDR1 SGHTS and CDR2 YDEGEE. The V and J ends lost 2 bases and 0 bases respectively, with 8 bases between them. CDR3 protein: CASSFRGSTNEKLFF. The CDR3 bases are TGTGCCAGCAGCTTTCGGGGGTCAACTAATGAAAAACTGTTTTTT.

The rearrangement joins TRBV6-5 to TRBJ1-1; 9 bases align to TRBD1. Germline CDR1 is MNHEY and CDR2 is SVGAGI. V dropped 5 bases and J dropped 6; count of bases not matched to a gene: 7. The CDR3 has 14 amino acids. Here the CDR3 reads CASSKTGTGSEAFF. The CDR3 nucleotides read TGTGCCAGCAGTAAAACCGGGACAGGGTCTGAAGCTTTCTTT.

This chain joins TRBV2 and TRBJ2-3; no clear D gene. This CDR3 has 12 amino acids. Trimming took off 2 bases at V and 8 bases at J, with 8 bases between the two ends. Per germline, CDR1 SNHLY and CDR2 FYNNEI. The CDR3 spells CASSESFGTQYF. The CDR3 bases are TGTGCCAGCAGTGAATCCTTCGGTACGCAGTATTTT.

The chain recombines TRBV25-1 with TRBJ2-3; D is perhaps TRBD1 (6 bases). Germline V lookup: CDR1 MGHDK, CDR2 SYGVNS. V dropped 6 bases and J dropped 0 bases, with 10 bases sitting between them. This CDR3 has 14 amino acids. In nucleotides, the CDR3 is TGTGCCAGCAGAACTCAGGGGAGCACAGATACGCAGTATTTT. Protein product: CASRTQGSTDTQYF.

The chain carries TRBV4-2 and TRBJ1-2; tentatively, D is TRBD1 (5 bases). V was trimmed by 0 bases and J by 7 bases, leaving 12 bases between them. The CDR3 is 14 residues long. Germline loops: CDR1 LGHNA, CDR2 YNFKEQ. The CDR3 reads CASSQERSRAGYTF. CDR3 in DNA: TGTGCCAGCAGCCAAGAACGATCCAGGGCTGGCTACACCTTC.

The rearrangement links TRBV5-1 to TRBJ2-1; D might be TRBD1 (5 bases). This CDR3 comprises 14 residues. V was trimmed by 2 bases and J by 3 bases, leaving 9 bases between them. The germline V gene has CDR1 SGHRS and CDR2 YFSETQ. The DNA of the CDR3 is TGCGCCAGCAGCTTCGGCAGGGACTACAATGAGCAGTTCTTC. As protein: CASSFGRDYNEQFF.

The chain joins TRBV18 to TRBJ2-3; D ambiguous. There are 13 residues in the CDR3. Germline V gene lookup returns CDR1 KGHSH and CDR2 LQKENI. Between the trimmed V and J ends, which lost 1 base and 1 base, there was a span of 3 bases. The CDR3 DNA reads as TGTGCCAGCTCACCACAGGGCACAGATACGCAGTATTTT. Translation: CASSPQGTDTQYF.